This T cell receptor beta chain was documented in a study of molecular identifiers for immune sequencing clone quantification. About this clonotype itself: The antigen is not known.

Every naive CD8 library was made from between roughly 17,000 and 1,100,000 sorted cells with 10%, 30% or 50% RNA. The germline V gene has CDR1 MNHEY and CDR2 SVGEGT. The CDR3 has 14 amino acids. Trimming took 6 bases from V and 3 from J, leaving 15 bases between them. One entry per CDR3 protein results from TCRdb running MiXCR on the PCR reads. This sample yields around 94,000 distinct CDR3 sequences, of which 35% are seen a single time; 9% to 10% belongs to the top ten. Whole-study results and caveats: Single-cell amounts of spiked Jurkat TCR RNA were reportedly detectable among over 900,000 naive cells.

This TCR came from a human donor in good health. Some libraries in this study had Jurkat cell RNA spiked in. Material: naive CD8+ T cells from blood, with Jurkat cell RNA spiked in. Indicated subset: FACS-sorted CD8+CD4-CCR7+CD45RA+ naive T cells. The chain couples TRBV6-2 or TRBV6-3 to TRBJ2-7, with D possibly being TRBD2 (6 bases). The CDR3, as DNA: TGTGCCAGCAGATACGGGCTGGGAGGCTACGAGCAGTACTTC. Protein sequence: CASRYGLGGYEQYF.